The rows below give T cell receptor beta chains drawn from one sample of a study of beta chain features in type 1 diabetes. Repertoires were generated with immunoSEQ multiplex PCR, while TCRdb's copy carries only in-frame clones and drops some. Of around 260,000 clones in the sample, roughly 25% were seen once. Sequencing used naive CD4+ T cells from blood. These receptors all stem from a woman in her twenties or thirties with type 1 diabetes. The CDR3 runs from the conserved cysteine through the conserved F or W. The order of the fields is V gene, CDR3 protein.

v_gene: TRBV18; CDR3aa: CASSPTGWDEKLFF
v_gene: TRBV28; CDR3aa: CASSLGQGAGEQYF
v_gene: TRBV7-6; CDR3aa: CASSLVGGGEQFF
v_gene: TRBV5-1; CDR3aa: CASSLMDSSNQPQHF
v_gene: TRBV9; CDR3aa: CASSVSGDTYEQYF
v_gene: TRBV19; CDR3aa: CASSIVAGVWNEQFF
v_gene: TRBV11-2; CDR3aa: CASSLGGSFNEQFF
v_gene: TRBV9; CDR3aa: CASSVGDMNTEAFF
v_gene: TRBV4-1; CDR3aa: CASSQESRSKRGAFF
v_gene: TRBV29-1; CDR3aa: CSVARGTGAEKLFF